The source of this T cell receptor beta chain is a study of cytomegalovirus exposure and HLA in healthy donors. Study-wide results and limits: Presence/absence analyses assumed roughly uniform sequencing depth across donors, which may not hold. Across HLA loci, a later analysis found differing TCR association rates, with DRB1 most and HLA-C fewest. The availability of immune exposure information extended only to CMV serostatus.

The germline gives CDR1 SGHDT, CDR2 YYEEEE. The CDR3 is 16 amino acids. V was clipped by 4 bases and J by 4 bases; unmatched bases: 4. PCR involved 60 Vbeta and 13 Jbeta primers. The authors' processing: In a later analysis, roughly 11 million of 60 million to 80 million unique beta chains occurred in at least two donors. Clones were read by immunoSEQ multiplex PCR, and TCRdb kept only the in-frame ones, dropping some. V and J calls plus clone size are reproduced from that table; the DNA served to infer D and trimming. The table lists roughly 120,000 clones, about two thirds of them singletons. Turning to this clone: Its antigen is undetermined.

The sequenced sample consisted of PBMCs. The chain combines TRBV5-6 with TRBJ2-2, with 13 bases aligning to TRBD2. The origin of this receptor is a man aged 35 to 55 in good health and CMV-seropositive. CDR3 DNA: TGTGCCAGCAGCCGCGGACTAGCGGGAGTCACCGGGGAGCTGTTTTTT. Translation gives CASSRGLAGVTGELFF.